This TCR beta chain was sequenced for a study of OX40 agonist ivuxolimab in advanced cancers. Study-level information: Three partial responders included one hepatocellular carcinoma patient and two cutaneous melanoma patients.

Notes on the study in general: Part of the nonresponder group also had normalized T-cell clonal expansion that was low.

No patient had autoimmune disease or received systemic immunosuppression. With respect to this clone: Its antigen is not identified.

Clones were sequenced by immunoSEQ multiplex PCR, and TCRdb holds only the in-frame ones, with some missing. The table shows some 100,000 clones, with under 95% occurring only once. Germline CDR1 MNHEY, CDR2 SMNVEV (reference sequence). This CDR3 is built from 13 residues. Trimming shortened V by 6 bases and J by 3 bases, and 11 bases separated the two germline ends. The receptor was isolated from an adult with an advanced solid tumor such as melanoma, head and neck, liver or kidney cancer. The chain recombines TRBV27 with TRBJ1-2; tentatively, D is TRBD1 (5 bases). This material consisted of CD4+ or CD8+ T cells sorted from blood, taken in a trial of the OX40 agonist ivuxolimab. CDR3 DNA sequence: TGTGCCAGCAGCAGGGACGGATACTATGGCTACACCTTC. Translation gives CASSRDGYYGYTF.